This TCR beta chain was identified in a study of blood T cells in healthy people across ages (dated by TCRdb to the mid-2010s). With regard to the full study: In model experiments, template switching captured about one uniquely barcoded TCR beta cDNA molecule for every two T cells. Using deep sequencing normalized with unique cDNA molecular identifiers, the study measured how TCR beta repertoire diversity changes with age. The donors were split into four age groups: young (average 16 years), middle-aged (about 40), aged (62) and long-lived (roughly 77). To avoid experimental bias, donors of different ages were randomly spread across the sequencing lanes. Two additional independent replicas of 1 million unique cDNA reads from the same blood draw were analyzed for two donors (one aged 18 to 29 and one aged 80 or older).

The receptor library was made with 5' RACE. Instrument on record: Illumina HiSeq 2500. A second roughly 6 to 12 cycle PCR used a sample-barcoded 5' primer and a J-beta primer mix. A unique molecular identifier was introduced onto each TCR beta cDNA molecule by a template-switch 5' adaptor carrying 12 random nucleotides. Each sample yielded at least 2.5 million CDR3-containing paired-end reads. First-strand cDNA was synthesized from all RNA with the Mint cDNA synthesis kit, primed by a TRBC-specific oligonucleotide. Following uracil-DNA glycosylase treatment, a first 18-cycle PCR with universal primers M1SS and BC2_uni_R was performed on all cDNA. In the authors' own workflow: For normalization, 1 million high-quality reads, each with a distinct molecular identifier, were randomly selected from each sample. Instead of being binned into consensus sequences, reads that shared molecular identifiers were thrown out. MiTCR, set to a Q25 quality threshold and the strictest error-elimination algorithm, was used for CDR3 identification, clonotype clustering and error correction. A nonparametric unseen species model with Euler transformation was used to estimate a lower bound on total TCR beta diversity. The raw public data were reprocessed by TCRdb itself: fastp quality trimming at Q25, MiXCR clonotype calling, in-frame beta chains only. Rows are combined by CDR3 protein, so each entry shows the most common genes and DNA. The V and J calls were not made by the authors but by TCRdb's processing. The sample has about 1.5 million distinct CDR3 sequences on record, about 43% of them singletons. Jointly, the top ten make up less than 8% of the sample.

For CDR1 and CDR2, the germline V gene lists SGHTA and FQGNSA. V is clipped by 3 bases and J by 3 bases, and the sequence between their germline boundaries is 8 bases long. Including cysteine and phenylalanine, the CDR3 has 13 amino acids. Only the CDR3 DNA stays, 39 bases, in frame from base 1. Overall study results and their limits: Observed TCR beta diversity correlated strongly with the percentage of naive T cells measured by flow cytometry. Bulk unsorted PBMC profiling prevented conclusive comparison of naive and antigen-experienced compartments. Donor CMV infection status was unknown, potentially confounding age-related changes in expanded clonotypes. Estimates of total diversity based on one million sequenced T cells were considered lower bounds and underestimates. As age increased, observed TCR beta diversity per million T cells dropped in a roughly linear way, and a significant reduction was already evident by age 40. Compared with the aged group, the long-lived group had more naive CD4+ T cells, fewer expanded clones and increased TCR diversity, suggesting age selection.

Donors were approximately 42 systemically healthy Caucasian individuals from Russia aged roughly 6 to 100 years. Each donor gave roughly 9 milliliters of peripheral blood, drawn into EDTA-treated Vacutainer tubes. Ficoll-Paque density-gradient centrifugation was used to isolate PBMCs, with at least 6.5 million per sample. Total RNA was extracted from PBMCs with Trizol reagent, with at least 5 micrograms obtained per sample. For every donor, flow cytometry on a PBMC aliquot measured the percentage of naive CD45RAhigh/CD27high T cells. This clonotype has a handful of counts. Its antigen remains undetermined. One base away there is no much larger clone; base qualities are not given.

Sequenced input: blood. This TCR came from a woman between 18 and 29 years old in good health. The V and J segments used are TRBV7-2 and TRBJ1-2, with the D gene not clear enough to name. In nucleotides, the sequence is TGTGCCAGCAGCTTTCAAACAGACTATGGCTACACCTTC. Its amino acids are CASSFQTDYGYTF.